This is a list of T cell receptor beta chains from one sample in a study of T cells expressing NK-cell markers. TCRdb derives one entry per CDR3 protein from the 5' RACE reads, leaving out DNA. This repertoire includes 550,000 to 600,000 distinct CDR3 sequences. Sequencing used blood T cells: a sorted CD56 or NKG2C T cell subset, CD4+ or CD8+ T cells, or bulk PBMC T cells (not recorded which). The source of these receptors is a man aged 18-30 years in good health. CDR3s include the opening cysteine and the closing phenylalanine or tryptophan. The order of the fields is V gene, J gene, CDR3 protein.

v_gene: TRBV3-1; j_gene: TRBJ1-2; CDR3aa: CASSQETGPFGYTF
v_gene: TRBV20-1; j_gene: TRBJ1-5; CDR3aa: CSAQQRGGGWNQPQHF
v_gene: TRBV15; j_gene: TRBJ2-2; CDR3aa: CATSRGGGLARNTGELFF
v_gene: TRBV20-1; j_gene: TRBJ2-1; CDR3aa: CSGTSGSFWEQFF
v_gene: TRBV18; j_gene: TRBJ2-5; CDR3aa: CASSRGSGTTQETQYF
v_gene: TRBV29-1; j_gene: TRBJ2-1; CDR3aa: CSVGREGTYNEQFF
v_gene: TRBV12-3/TRBV12-4; j_gene: TRBJ2-2; CDR3aa: CASSLGGSVAGELFF
v_gene: TRBV12-3/TRBV12-4; j_gene: TRBJ2-5; CDR3aa: CASTPGVRETQYF
v_gene: TRBV7-2; j_gene: TRBJ2-3; CDR3aa: CASSLWEGGPVDTQYF
v_gene: TRBV6-5; j_gene: TRBJ2-2; CDR3aa: CASSSTGGDTGELFF
v_gene: TRBV27; j_gene: TRBJ1-1; CDR3aa: CASSLSTGGNTEAFF
v_gene: TRBV11-1; j_gene: TRBJ2-1; CDR3aa: CASSLARDRGEFF
v_gene: TRBV29-1; j_gene: TRBJ2-1; CDR3aa: CSVLGLAGVNEQFF
v_gene: TRBV13; j_gene: TRBJ2-7; CDR3aa: CASSPLGGPDEQYF
v_gene: TRBV7-3; j_gene: TRBJ2-5; CDR3aa: CASSPSAMYQETQYF
v_gene: TRBV28; j_gene: TRBJ2-7; CDR3aa: CASSPSGGQSYEQYF
v_gene: TRBV4-1; j_gene: TRBJ2-5; CDR3aa: CASSQIPQGQETQYF
v_gene: TRBV29-1; j_gene: TRBJ1-2; CDR3aa: CSIVLLDYGYTF
v_gene: TRBV25-1; j_gene: TRBJ2-3; CDR3aa: CASSRAWTTDTQYF
v_gene: TRBV20-1; j_gene: TRBJ2-5; CDR3aa: CSARDLLDSGRPAQETQYF
v_gene: TRBV11-2; j_gene: TRBJ2-6; CDR3aa: CASSLVAQSGANVLTF
v_gene: TRBV5-1; j_gene: TRBJ2-1; CDR3aa: CASSLPTDPSYNEQFF
v_gene: TRBV5-1; j_gene: TRBJ2-1; CDR3aa: CASSPGEPGMEDNEQFF
v_gene: TRBV6-2/TRBV6-3; j_gene: TRBJ2-7; CDR3aa: CASSYSLRELYEQYF
v_gene: TRBV7-9; j_gene: TRBJ2-7; CDR3aa: CASSSFGDHSFYEQYF
v_gene: TRBV7-2; j_gene: TRBJ1-2; CDR3aa: CASSGDRGHSYGYTF
v_gene: TRBV21-1; j_gene: TRBJ2-7; CDR3aa: CASSSSGAGYPGEQYF
v_gene: TRBV15; j_gene: TRBJ2-2; CDR3aa: CATSRRTGELFF
v_gene: TRBV29-1; j_gene: TRBJ1-1; CDR3aa: CSDLDRGGLHAFF
v_gene: TRBV15; j_gene: TRBJ2-6; CDR3aa: CATSTEARDAISGANVLTF
v_gene: TRBV15; j_gene: TRBJ2-3; CDR3aa: CATSRGALTDTQYF
v_gene: TRBV12-3/TRBV12-4; j_gene: TRBJ1-5; CDR3aa: CASSAGGEQPQHF
v_gene: TRBV5-1; j_gene: TRBJ2-1; CDR3aa: CASSLPGLAEDNEQFF